This T cell receptor beta chain originates from a study of blood T cell repertoires in COVID-19. Study details: Acute-phase and convalescent COVID-19 samples originated in the United States, Italy and Spain.

Produced via immunoSEQ multiplex PCR; TCRdb's table is partial and in-frame only. The sample consists of over 250,000 clones, around 90% of them appearing once. With V trimmed by 4 bases and J by 7 bases, 5 bases remained unmatched. Germline values: CDR1 SGHNT, CDR2 YYREEE (reference sequence). This CDR3 has 14 residues. V gene TRBV5-4 combines with J gene TRBJ1-5; 10 bases match TRBD1. Sequenced sample: peripheral blood. The TCR comes from a man aged 45-60 years with acute or convalescent COVID-19. The CDR3 DNA follows: TGTGCCAGCAGCCTCGGACAGGGGGGACAGCCCCAGCATTTT. It specifies CASSLGQGGQPQHF.